The 26 T cell receptor beta chains below all came from one sample that was sequenced in a study of regulatory T cells in long-lasting Graves disease. As to time point: persistent/refractory GD, antithyroid drugs over 5 years with positive TRAb. PBMCs provided the RNA from which the TCR library was made. CDR3 regions were amplified by Arm-PCR using iRepertoire HTBI primers to build TCR beta libraries. TCRdb re-called the multiplex PCR reads through MiXCR, storing one row per CDR3 protein. The table lists some 280,000 distinct CDR3 sequences, around 20% of them singletons, with 56% in the top ten. Sequenced material: peripheral blood mononuclear cells (PBMCs), taken when the disease was refractory, from a patient treated with antithyroid drugs. These TCRs come from a female donor with Graves disease.

Many counts were recorded for this clonotype. The chain links TRBV29-1 to TRBJ1-1, with D hard to call. Trimming took 4 bases from V and 1 from J, leaving 4 bases between them. The CDR3 consists of 11 residues. Looked up from germline, CDR1 is SQVTM and CDR2 is ANQGSEA. CDR3 region: CSVVWNTEAFF. The CDR3 nucleotides read TGCAGCGTTGTTTGGAACACTGAAGCTTTCTTT.

This clonotype was seen only a few times. Here the CDR3 reads CASSLAAGTSYEQYF. The CDR3 DNA is TGTGCCAGCAGTCTGGCGGCCGGGACGTCCTACGAGCAGTACTTC. The rearrangement joins TRBV28 to TRBJ2-7; D possibly uses TRBD1 or TRBD2 (5 bases each). The germline V and J ends were trimmed by 5 bases and 1 base, with 15 bases remaining between them. CDR1 and CDR2 (germline): MDHEN, SYDVKM. The CDR3 spans 15 residues.

This clonotype turned up a few times. The chain uses TRBV4-3 and TRBJ2-5, with unresolved D. This CDR3 spans 15 amino acids. Germline-derived CDR1 and CDR2 are LGHNA and YSLEER. Between the trimmed V and J ends, which lost 1 base and 5 bases, there was a span of 14 bases. CDR3 amino acids: CASSQALGYSETQYF. The CDR3 DNA is TGCGCCAGCAGCCAAGCTTTGGGGTACTCGGAGACCCAGTACTTC.

This clonotype was counted ten times or more. This chain connects TRBV28 to TRBJ1-1; tentative D call: TRBD1 (5 bases). V was shortened by 5 bases and J by 7 bases, with 11 bases between the two germline ends. The CDR3 has 12 residues. Germline CDR1 MDHEN, CDR2 SYDVKM. The CDR3 bases are TGTGCCAGCAGTAAGGTGGGGGATGAAGCTTTCTTT. Its translation is CASSKVGDEAFF.

This clonotype appeared a few times. V usage is TRBV11-2 and J usage is TRBJ2-2; D not resolved. In germline, CDR1 is SGHAT, CDR2 FQNNGV. Trimming cost V 5 bases and J 3 bases, with 10 bases left between them. This CDR3 has 14 amino acids. The CDR3 region has the DNA TGTGCCAGCAGCCCCCCCGAGGACACCGGGGAGCTGTTTTTT. It codes for CASSPPEDTGELFF.

At least ten counts were recorded for this clonotype. V usage is TRBV28 and J usage is TRBJ2-5; D call uncertain. CDR1 is MDHEN, CDR2 SYDVKM, per germline. This CDR3 has 13 residues. V dropped 5 bases and J dropped 2 bases, with 9 bases sitting between them. CDR3 nucleotide sequence: TGTGCCAGCAGTCTCAACCATCAAGAGACCCAGTACTTC. Protein product: CASSLNHQETQYF.

This clonotype was recorded a few times. J is TRBJ2-7 and V is TRBV6-2 or TRBV6-3; D possibly corresponds to TRBD2 (5 bases). The CDR3 sequence is 15 residues long. The germline V gene encodes CDR1 MNHEY and CDR2 SVGEGT. V was cut by 6 bases and J by 6 bases, with 21 bases left in between. The DNA for the CDR3 is TGTGCCAGCAGCCCCGGGGAGCGGACCCTTTTCGAGCAGTACTTC. Amino acid sequence: CASSPGERTLFEQYF.

This clonotype was counted ten times or more. The chain employs TRBV28 and TRBJ1-2; D is ambiguous. Germline CDR1 MDHEN, CDR2 SYDVKM. The CDR3 length is 14 residues. V gave up 2 bases and J gave up 4 bases, with 11 bases separating them. The CDR3 coding sequence is TGTGCCAGCAGTTTACAGGAAGCCCTCTATGGCTACACCTTC. Translation: CASSLQEALYGYTF.

V is TRBV4-1 and J is TRBJ1-2, with no clear D. Germline CDR1 reads MGHRA; CDR2 reads YSYEKL. This CDR3 contains 15 residues. V dropped 1 base and J dropped 5 bases, with 14 bases sitting between them. This CDR3 is CASSQGGEGEYGYTF. The CDR3, as DNA: TGCGCCAGCAGCCAAGGAGGCGAGGGAGAATATGGCTACACCTTC.

Many counts were recorded for this clonotype. The rearrangement links TRBV28 to TRBJ2-5; D not resolved. Germline-derived CDR1 and CDR2 are MDHEN and SYDVKM. The CDR3 sequence is 17 residues long. Between the trimmed V and J ends, which lost 6 bases and 4 bases, there was a span of 24 bases. CDR3 DNA: TGTGCCAGCAGCCCCACCGGGTGGTCTTCAGGCTCAGAGACCCAGTACTTC. Amino acid sequence: CASSPTGWSSGSETQYF.

The rearrangement links TRBV19 to TRBJ1-5; D perhaps matches TRBD1 (5 bases). This CDR3 spans 16 amino acids. The germline V gene encodes CDR1 LNHDA and CDR2 SQIVND (reference sequence). V was clipped by 0 bases and J by 4 bases, with 13 bases between them. The CDR3 protein is CASSIDLARGNQPQHF. The CDR3 DNA is TGTGCCAGTAGTATAGATTTGGCTAGGGGTAATCAGCCCCAGCATTTT.

This clonotype was recorded many times. The V and J genes are TRBV20-1 and TRBJ2-5, with a possible D match to TRBD1 (6 bases). Germline lookup yields CDR1 DFQATT and CDR2 SNEGSKA (reference sequence). Trimming removed 4 bases at V and 2 bases at J, with 23 bases between. The CDR3 has 17 residues. The chain's CDR3 is CSANGPSTGRFQETQYF. In DNA, the CDR3 is TGCAGTGCTAACGGACCTTCAACAGGGAGATTTCAAGAGACCCAGTACTTC.

This clonotype was counted between two and nine times. The rearrangement joins TRBV6-2 or TRBV6-3 to TRBJ2-4, with unresolved D. Trimming pared 5 bases from V and 4 bases from J, leaving 15 bases between. Germline CDR1 MNHEY, CDR2 SVGEGT. This CDR3 comprises 15 residues. Here the CDR3 DNA reads TGTGCCAGCAGTGAAGTAGTGGGCATTAAAAACATTCAGTACTTC. It is translated as CASSEVVGIKNIQYF.

This clonotype has a count of ten or more. J is TRBJ2-5 and V is TRBV7-2, with 9 bases fitting TRBD2. The V gene end was trimmed by 3 bases and the J gene end by 4 bases; junction bases not matched to a gene: 9. Germline V CDR1 and CDR2: SGHTA, FQGNSA. The CDR3 length is 16 residues. The CDR3 DNA is TGTGCCAGCAGCTTTTGGCGGGAGGGTAAGGGAGAGACCCAGTACTTC. Protein sequence: CASSFWREGKGETQYF.

This clonotype was observed a few times. The CDR3 loop reads CASSGRGGGEQFF. CDR3 nucleotide sequence: TGTGCCAGCAGTGGCCGCGGGGGAGGGGAGCAGTTCTTC. The chain couples TRBV6-1 to TRBJ2-1, with 7 bases aligning to TRBD2. Germline CDR1 MNHNS, CDR2 SASEGT. Trimming cost V 4 bases and J 10 bases; bases outside gene matches: 7. The CDR3 sequence is 13 residues long.

There are a few counts of this clonotype. This chain uses TRBV5-1 with TRBJ2-2; 8 nucleotides line up with TRBD2. The CDR3 contains 15 residues. With V trimmed by 0 bases and J by 5 bases, 3 bases remained unmatched. Germline lookup yields CDR1 SGHRS and CDR2 YFSETQ. The CDR3, as DNA: TGCGCCAGCAGCTTGGCTAGCGGGTCGACCGGGGAGCTGTTTTTT. Translating it yields CASSLASGSTGELFF. The full variable domain, in which reference TRBV5-1 and TRBJ2-2 provide the parts outside the CDR3, is KAGVTQTPRYLIKTRGQQVTLSCSPISGHRSVSWYQQTPGQGLQFLFEYFSETQRNKGNFPGRFSGRQFSNSRSEMNVSTLELGDSALYLCASSLASGSTGELFFGEGSRLTVL.

The CDR3 DNA follows: TGTGCCAGCAGCTCAAGTCCGGGACCACCTCGCCGAGGGCCCCAGCATTTT. Its translation is CASSSSPGPPRRGPQHF. The chain couples TRBV9 to TRBJ1-5; tentative D call: TRBD1 (5 bases). Germline CDR1 and CDR2: SGDLS and YYNGEE. CDR3 length: 17 amino acids. The germline V and J ends were trimmed by 4 bases and 9 bases, with 26 bases remaining between them. Combining the CDR3 with reference TRBV9 and TRBJ1-5 gives the whole variable domain DSGVTQTPKHLITATGQRVTLRCSPRSGDLSVYWYQQSLDQGLQFLIQYYNGEERAKGNILERFSAQQFPDLHSELNLSSLELGDSALYFCASSSSPGPPRRGPQHFGDGTRLSIL.

This clonotype has more than one count but fewer than ten. V is TRBV3-1 and J is TRBJ2-7; unclear D gene. This CDR3 spans 15 amino acids. V was pared by 1 base and J by 2 bases, with 12 bases between. Per the germline V gene, CDR1 is LGHDT and CDR2 is YNNKEL (reference sequence). CDR3 region: CASSQGPGVPYEQYF. Here the CDR3 DNA reads TGTGCCAGCAGCCAAGGTCCAGGAGTTCCCTACGAGCAGTACTTC.

The chain links TRBV6-5 to TRBJ1-5, with D unresolved. CDR1 and CDR2 from the germline V gene are MNHEY and SVGAGI. V was shortened by 4 bases and J by 1 base, with 8 bases between the two germline ends. The CDR3 runs 14 residues. The CDR3 DNA reads as TGTGCCAGCAGTTTATATACGAGCAATCAGCCCCAGCATTTT. This encodes CASSLYTSNQPQHF.

This clonotype has a handful of counts. V is TRBV28 and J is TRBJ2-3; 7 positions agree with TRBD1. The CDR3 consists of 15 residues. The V gene's germline CDR1 is MDHEN and CDR2 SYDVKM. V lost 2 bases and J lost 0; bases outside the gene matches: 2. CDR3 in amino acids: CASSLGTVSTDTQYF. CDR3 sequence (DNA): TGTGCCAGCAGTTTAGGGACAGTTAGCACAGATACGCAGTATTTT.

This clonotype has a handful of counts. The rearrangement joins TRBV30 to TRBJ2-7; D uncertain. Germline CDR1 is GTSNPN and CDR2 is SVGIG (reference sequence). The V end lost 1 base, the J end lost 0 bases, and 4 bases lay between the germline ends. This CDR3 has 12 residues. CDR3 DNA sequence: TGTGCCTGGAGTGCCAGCTCCTACGAGCAGTACTTC. Protein sequence: CAWSASSYEQYF. The whole variable domain, filled in from reference TRBV30 and TRBJ2-7, reads SQTIHQWPATLVQPVGSPLSLECTVEGTSNPNLYWYRQAAGRGLQLLFYSVGIGQISSEVPQNLSASRPQDRQFILSSKKLLLSDSGFYLCAWSASSYEQYFGPGTRLTVT.

In this sample, this clonotype turned up a few times. The chain uses TRBV5-1 and TRBJ1-1; 7 bases match TRBD1. The trim removed 4 bases at V and 6 bases at J, leaving 6 bases unmatched. CDR1 SGHRS and CDR2 YFSETQ come from the germline V gene. This CDR3 has 13 residues. The CDR3 DNA sequence: TGCGCCAGCAGCATACGGACAGGCTCTGAAGCTTTCTTT. Residues: CASSIRTGSEAFF.

Note on this clonotype: A clone one base away is much larger, so this may be a read error. The J gene is TRBJ2-7, the V gene TRBV12-5; D not resolved. This CDR3 has 18 amino acids. Trimming stripped 2 bases from V and 0 bases from J, with 20 bases between. The germline CDR1 and CDR2 sequences are LGHNT and FRNRAP. The CDR3 DNA is TGTGCTAGTGGTTTGCATCCTTTTTTTATCAACAGCTCCTACGAGCAGTACTTC. This codes for CASGLHPFFINSSYEQYF.

This clonotype was counted many times. The V call is TRBV9, the J call TRBJ1-1, with 8 positions matching TRBD1. Germline CDR1 is SGDLS and CDR2 is YYNGEE. V shed 0 bases, J shed 7 bases, and the junction held 5 bases outside the gene matches. The CDR3 runs to 14 residues. This CDR3 reads CASSVGTGWGEAFF. The DNA of the CDR3 is TGTGCCAGCAGCGTAGGGACAGGGTGGGGTGAAGCTTTCTTT.

Ten or more counts support this clonotype. The rearrangement links TRBV30 to TRBJ1-4; TRBD1 is a possible D gene (6 bases). The CDR3 sequence is 15 residues long. CDR1 is GTSNPN and CDR2 is SVGIG in the germline V gene (reference sequence). V lost 5 bases and J lost 2, with 15 bases in between. Here the CDR3 reads CAWATKGGTNEKLFF. CDR3 bases: TGTGCCTGGGCCACAAAAGGGGGTACTAATGAAAAACTGTTTTTT.

This clonotype was seen at least ten times. The genes are TRBV6-2 or TRBV6-3 and TRBJ2-1; D is ambiguous. Germline lookup yields CDR1 MNHEY and CDR2 SVGEGT. The CDR3 contains 11 residues. The V gene lost 2 bases and the J gene lost 10 bases, with 6 bases spanning the gap. This chain's CDR3 is CASSYGVEQFF. In nucleotides, the CDR3 is TGTGCCAGCAGTTACGGTGTAGAGCAGTTCTTC.